The clone carrying this T cell receptor (beta chain) was seen a handful of times. TCRdb reprocessed the 5' RACE reads with MiXCR, giving one entry per CDR3 protein. This sample has roughly 300,000 distinct CDR3 sequences; 8% to 9% occur once, and the top ten carry approximately 23%. Per germline, CDR1 SGHVS and CDR2 FQNEAQ. The CDR3 runs to 13 residues. V gave up 0 bases and J gave up 6 bases, with 6 bases separating them. The sample is drawn from a study of T-cell memory formation after mild COVID-19. This rearrangement joins TRBV7-8 to TRBJ2-1; D call uncertain. The receptor was derived from a man younger than 35 who had mild COVID-19 (a few samples of this study predate the infection). Cell type and time point are not known. What was sequenced was PBMCs or a T cell subset sorted from them (not recorded which). In DNA form, the CDR3 reads TGTGCCAGCAGCTTAGCGGGATTCAATGAGCAGTTCTTC. Its translation: CASSLAGFNEQFF.